These 14 T cell receptor beta chains came from one sample sequenced in a study of shared clonotypes between healthy human individuals. Clones were read by immunoSEQ multiplex PCR, and TCRdb kept only the in-frame ones, dropping some. The sample carries about 700,000 clones, roughly 70% recorded once. Material for sequencing was memory CD4+ T cells sorted from blood. Subset denoted: CD45RA-negative fraction. The source is a woman in her twenties or thirties in good health.

The rearrangement joins TRBV5-6 to TRBJ2-2; D is unresolved. Trimming took 5 bases from V and 0 from J, leaving 14 bases between them. The CDR3 covers 16 residues. From germline, CDR1 is SGHDT and CDR2 YYEEEE. The CDR3 DNA reads as TGTGCCAGCAGTCCGGCGGCCAATCCGAACACCGGGGAGCTGTTTTTT. It codes for CASSPAANPNTGELFF.

V is TRBV7-8 and J is TRBJ2-7, with D maybe TRBD2 (6 bases). Germline CDR1 SGHVS, CDR2 FQNEAQ. Between the trimmed V and J ends, which lost 2 bases and 6 bases, there was a span of 20 bases. The CDR3 loop spans 16 amino acids. The CDR3 DNA reads as TGTGCCAGCAGCTTATTCGGGACTTTAATCCCCCTCGAGCAGTACTTC. Amino acids: CASSLFGTLIPLEQYF.

This sequence joins TRBV11-2 and TRBJ1-3, with a weak D call TRBD1 (5 bases). Looked up from germline, CDR1 is SGHAT and CDR2 is FQNNGV. The CDR3 sequence is 15 residues long. Trimming pared 7 bases from V and 4 bases from J, leaving 17 bases between. The CDR3 DNA is TGTGCCAGCACCCCCTTGGGGGGTAGGGGAAACACCATATATTTT. Encoded protein: CASTPLGGRGNTIYF.

This clone has just one count. The CDR3 spells CASKGSGWGHNEQFF. The CDR3 nucleotides are TGTGCCAGCAAGGGAAGCGGGTGGGGCCACAATGAGCAGTTCTTC. The chain is built from TRBV27 and TRBJ2-1; maybe TRBD2 (6 bases). There are 15 residues in the CDR3. V lost 7 bases to trimming and J lost 5 bases, with 18 bases between them. Germline loops: CDR1 MNHEY, CDR2 SMNVEV (reference sequence).

This chain joins TRBV27 and TRBJ2-2; maybe TRBD1 (6 bases). This CDR3 has 15 amino acids. Germline V gene data show CDR1 as MNHEY and CDR2 as SMNVEV (reference sequence). The V end lost 3 bases, the J end lost 2 bases, and 10 bases lay between the germline ends. The CDR3 here is CASSFSTGNTGELFF. Written as DNA, the CDR3 is TGTGCCAGCAGTTTTTCGACAGGAAACACCGGGGAGCTGTTTTTT.

This clone was detected only once. Other DNA sequences in the same sample also yield this CDR3. The V gene is TRBV7-8, the J gene TRBJ2-7; a possible D gene is TRBD2 (6 bases). V shed 5 bases and J shed 3 bases, with 17 bases lying between them. Per the germline V gene, CDR1 is SGHVS and CDR2 is FQNEAQ. The CDR3 is 15 residues long. CDR3 DNA sequence: TGTGCCAGCAGCCCGTCGTGGGACTTATACTACGAGCAGTACTTC. Its protein is CASSPSWDLYYEQYF.

The count of this clone is one. The chain joins TRBV10-2 to TRBJ2-1; 11 bases line up with TRBD1. CDR3 length: 14 residues. Losses at the gene ends were 7 bases for V and 8 bases for J; bases not matched to a gene: 7. Germline V gene sequence: CDR1 WSHSY, CDR2 SAAADI. As DNA, the CDR3 is TGCGCCAGCAATCCGGGACAGGGGGTCGATGAGCAGTTCTTC. It translates to CASNPGQGVDEQFF.

V gene TRBV7-2 combines with J gene TRBJ2-3; no reliable D call. Germline V lookup: CDR1 SGHTA, CDR2 FQGNSA. Trimming cost V 5 bases and J 4 bases, with 19 bases left between them. There are 16 residues in the CDR3. The CDR3 reads CASSGPPLQRPDTQYF. CDR3 nucleotides: TGTGCCAGCAGCGGGCCCCCACTACAGCGCCCAGATACGCAGTATTTT.

A single count supports this clone. The rearrangement joins TRBV2 to TRBJ1-1, with a weak D call TRBD1 (6 bases). This CDR3 is built from 14 residues. Between the trimmed V and J ends, which lost 7 bases and 2 bases, there was a span of 14 bases. The germline CDR1 and CDR2 sequences are SNHLY and FYNNEI. CDR3 protein: CASTPGTTNTEAFF. CDR3 DNA: TGTGCCAGCACCCCCGGGACAACCAACACTGAAGCTTTCTTT.

This chain connects TRBV6-6 to TRBJ2-1, with 8 nucleotides matching TRBD2. Trimming took 6 bases from V and 3 from J; bases not matched to a gene: 10. This CDR3 is built from 16 residues. CDR1 and CDR2 from the germline V gene are MNHNY and SVGAGI (reference sequence). As DNA, the CDR3 is TGTGCCAGCAGACCTACTAGCGGCAACCGCTACAATGAGCAGTTCTTC. Its protein is CASRPTSGNRYNEQFF.

The chain links TRBV4-1 to TRBJ2-1; 8 bases are a match to TRBD2. The junction had 13 bases not matched to a gene; V was cut back by 4 bases and J by 5 bases. The CDR3 is 17 amino acids. Per the germline V gene, CDR1 is MGHRA and CDR2 is YSYEKL. This CDR3 is CASSPQGGSGGNNEQFF. Here the CDR3 DNA reads TGCGCCAGCAGCCCCCAAGGGGGGTCGGGAGGGAACAATGAGCAGTTCTTC.

The chain joins TRBV28 to TRBJ1-5; 8 nucleotides line up with TRBD1. Germline trimming cut 3 bases from V and 2 bases from J; bases unmatched to any gene: 6. Germline lookup yields CDR1 MDHEN and CDR2 SYDVKM. This CDR3 comprises 16 residues. The CDR3 loop is CASSFIRGPGNQPQHF. The CDR3 DNA reads TGTGCCAGCAGTTTCATCAGGGGGCCGGGCAATCAGCCCCAGCATTTT.

The chain uses TRBV19 and TRBJ2-7; 10 bases match TRBD2. Germline-derived CDR1 and CDR2 are LNHDA and SQIVND (reference sequence). CDR3 length: 15 residues. J lost 2 bases, V lost 5 bases, and 6 bases had no gene match. The CDR3 loop is CASSDGLADTYEQYF. The CDR3 DNA reads TGTGCCAGTAGTGACGGACTAGCGGATACCTACGAGCAGTACTTC.

Points on this clone: A much larger clone lies one base from this, so it may be a read error. Additional DNA sequences in this sample encode the identical CDR3. This chain links TRBV13 with TRBJ1-5; no clear D. The germline V gene has CDR1 PRHDT and CDR2 FYEKMQ (reference sequence). The CDR3 spans 12 residues. Trimming stripped 3 bases from V and 4 bases from J, with 4 bases between. As DNA, the CDR3 is TGTGCCAGCAGCTTTGGGAATCAGCCCCAGCATTTT. It specifies CASSFGNQPQHF. Supplemented by reference TRBV13 and TRBJ1-5, the full variable domain reads AAGVIQSPRHLIKEKRETATLKCYPIPRHDTVYWYQQGPGQDPQFLISFYEKMQSDKGSIPDRFSAQQFSDYHSELNMSSLELGDSALYFCASSFGNQPQHFGDGTRLSIL.